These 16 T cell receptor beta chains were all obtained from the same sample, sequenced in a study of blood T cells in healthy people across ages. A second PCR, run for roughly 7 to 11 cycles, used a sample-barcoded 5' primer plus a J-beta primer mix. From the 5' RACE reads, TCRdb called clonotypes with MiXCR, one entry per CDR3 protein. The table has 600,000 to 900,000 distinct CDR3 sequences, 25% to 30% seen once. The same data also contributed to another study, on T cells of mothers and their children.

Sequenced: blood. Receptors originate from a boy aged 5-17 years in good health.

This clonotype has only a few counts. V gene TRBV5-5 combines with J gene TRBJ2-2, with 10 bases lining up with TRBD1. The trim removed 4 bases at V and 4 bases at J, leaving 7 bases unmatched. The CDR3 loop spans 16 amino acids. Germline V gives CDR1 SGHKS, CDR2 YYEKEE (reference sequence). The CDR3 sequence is CASSRRGQGITGELFF. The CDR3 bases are TGTGCCAGCAGCCGCCGGGGACAGGGGATCACCGGGGAGCTGTTTTTT.

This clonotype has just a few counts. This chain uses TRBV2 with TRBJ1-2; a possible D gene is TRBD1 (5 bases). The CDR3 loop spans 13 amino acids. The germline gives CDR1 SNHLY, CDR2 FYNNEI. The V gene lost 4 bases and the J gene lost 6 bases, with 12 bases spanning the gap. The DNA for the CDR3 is TGTGCCAGCAGTGTGAGGCAGGGCGATGGCTACACCTTC. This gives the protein CASSVRQGDGYTF.

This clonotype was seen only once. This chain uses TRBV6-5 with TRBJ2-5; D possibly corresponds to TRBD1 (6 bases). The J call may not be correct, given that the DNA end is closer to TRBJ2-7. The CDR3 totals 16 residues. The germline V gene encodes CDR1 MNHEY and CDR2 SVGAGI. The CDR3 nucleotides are TGTGCCAGCAGTTACTCGAAACAGGGAATCTCCTACGAGCAGTACTTC. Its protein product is CASSYSKQGISYEQYF.

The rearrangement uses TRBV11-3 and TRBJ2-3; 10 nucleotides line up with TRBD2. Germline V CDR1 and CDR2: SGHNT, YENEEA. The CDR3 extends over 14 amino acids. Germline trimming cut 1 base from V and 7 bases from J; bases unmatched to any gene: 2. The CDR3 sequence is CASSLGAGGNTQYF. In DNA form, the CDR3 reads TGTGCCAGCAGCTTAGGAGCGGGGGGGAATACGCAGTATTTT.

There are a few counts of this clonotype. The CDR3 coding sequence is TGTGCCAGCTCACCACAAGACAGCTACGAGCAGTACTTC. This sequence encodes CASSPQDSYEQYF. The rearrangement uses TRBV18 and TRBJ2-7, with D perhaps matching TRBD1 (5 bases). The V gene's germline CDR1 is KGHSH and CDR2 LQKENI. The CDR3 runs 13 residues. Trimming removed 1 base from V and 3 bases from J, with 7 bases in between.

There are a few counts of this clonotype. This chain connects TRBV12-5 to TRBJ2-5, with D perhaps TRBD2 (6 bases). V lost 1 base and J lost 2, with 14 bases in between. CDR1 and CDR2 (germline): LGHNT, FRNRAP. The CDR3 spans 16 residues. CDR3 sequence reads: CASGLAPGTSQETQYF. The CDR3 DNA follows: TGTGCTAGTGGTTTGGCCCCCGGGACTTCTCAAGAGACCCAGTACTTC.

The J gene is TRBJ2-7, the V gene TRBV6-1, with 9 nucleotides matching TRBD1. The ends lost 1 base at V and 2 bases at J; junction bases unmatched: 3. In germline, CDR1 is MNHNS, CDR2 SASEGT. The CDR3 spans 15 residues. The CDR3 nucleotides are TGTGCCAGCAGTGAAGGGTGGGACAGGGCCTACGAGCAGTACTTC. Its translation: CASSEGWDRAYEQYF.

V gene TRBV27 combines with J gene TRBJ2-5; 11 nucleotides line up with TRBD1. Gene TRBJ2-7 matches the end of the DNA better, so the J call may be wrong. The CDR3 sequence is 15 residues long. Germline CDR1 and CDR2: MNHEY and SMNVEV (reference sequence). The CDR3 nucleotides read TGTGCCAGCAGTTTAAAGGGACAGGGGGCCTACGAGCAGTACTTC. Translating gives CASSLKGQGAYEQYF.

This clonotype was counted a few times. The CDR3, as DNA: TGTGCCAGCAGCCCGCCGGGAGGGAGTGGAAAACTGTTTTTT. Amino acids: CASSPPGGSGKLFF. This chain links TRBV7-2 with TRBJ1-4; the D is unclear. The V gene lost 5 bases and the J gene lost 10 bases, with 17 bases spanning the gap. This CDR3 is built from 14 residues. Germline lookup yields CDR1 SGHTA and CDR2 FQGNSA.

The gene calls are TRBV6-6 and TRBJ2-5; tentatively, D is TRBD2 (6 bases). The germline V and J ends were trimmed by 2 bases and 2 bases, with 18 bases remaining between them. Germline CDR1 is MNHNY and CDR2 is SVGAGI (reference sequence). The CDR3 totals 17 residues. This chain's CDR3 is CASSYSRGSGGQETQYF. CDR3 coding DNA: TGTGCCAGCAGTTACAGCCGGGGTAGCGGTGGGCAAGAGACCCAGTACTTC.

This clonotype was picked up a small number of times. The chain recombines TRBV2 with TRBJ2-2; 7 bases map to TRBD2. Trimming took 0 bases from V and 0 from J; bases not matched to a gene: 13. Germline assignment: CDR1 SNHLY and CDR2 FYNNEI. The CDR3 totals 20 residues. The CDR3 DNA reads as TGTGCCAGCAGTGAAGCGCTTCCTGCGGGGGTCTCTTCGAACACCGGGGAGCTGTTTTTT. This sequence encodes CASSEALPAGVSSNTGELFF.

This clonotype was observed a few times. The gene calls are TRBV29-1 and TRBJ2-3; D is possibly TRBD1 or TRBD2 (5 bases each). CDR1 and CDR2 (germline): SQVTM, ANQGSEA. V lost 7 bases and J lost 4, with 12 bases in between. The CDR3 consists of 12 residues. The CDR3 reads CSGLLGADTQYF. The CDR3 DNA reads TGCAGCGGCTTACTGGGGGCAGATACGCAGTATTTT.

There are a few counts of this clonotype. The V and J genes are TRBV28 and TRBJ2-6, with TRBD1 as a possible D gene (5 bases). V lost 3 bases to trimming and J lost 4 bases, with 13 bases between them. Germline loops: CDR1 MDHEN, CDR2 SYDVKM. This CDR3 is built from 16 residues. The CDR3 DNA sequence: TGTGCCAGCAGTTTTGACAGAGCCTCCGGGGCCAACGTCCTGACTTTC. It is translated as CASSFDRASGANVLTF.

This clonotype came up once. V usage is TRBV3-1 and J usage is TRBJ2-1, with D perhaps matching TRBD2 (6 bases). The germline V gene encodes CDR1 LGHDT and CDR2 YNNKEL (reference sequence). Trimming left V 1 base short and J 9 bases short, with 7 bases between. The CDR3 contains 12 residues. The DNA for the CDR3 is TGTGCCAGCAGCCAAGCCGGGGGTGAGCAGTTCTTC. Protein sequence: CASSQAGGEQFF.

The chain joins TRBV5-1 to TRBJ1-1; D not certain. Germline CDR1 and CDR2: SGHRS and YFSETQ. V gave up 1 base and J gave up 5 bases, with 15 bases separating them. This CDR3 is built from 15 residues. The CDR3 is CASSLPALAGTEAFF. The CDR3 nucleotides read TGCGCCAGCAGCTTGCCCGCGCTGGCGGGGACTGAAGCTTTCTTT.

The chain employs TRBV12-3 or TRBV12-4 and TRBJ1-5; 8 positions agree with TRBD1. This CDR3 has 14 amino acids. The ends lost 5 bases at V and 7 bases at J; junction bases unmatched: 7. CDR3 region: CASSPQGARQPQHF. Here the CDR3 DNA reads TGTGCCAGCAGTCCCCAGGGGGCACGGCAGCCCCAGCATTTT.